This T cell receptor (beta chain) appears in the sequencing data of a study of beta chain features in type 1 diabetes. General study findings and limits: All four CD4+ subsets from Type 1 diabetes patients carried moderately but significantly shorter TCRB CDR3s.

The length of the CDR3 is 13 residues. Germline V gene sequence: CDR1 MGHRA, CDR2 YSYEKL. V shed 4 bases and J shed 5 bases, with 11 bases lying between them. This clone showed up just a few times. The antigen is undetermined. Expressed TCRB transcripts were sequenced because the entire RNA isolate underwent reverse transcription. The protocol was immunoSEQ multiplex PCR, while the TCRdb copy is restricted to in-frame clones and leaves out a portion. Of hundreds of thousands of clones listed, around 15% were seen once; the top ten hold 0.04%. The chain employs TRBV4-1 and TRBJ1-1; possibly TRBD1 for D (5 bases). Sequences were obtained from naive CD4+ T cells from blood. This clonotype originated in a man younger than 35 with type 1 diabetes. The CDR3 coding sequence is TGCGCCAGCAGCCGGACCCAGGGTACTGAAGCTTTCTTT. This translates into CASSRTQGTEAFF.